Listed here are 26 T cell receptor beta chains from one sample, sequenced in a study of blood T cell repertoires in COVID-19. The method was immunoSEQ multiplex PCR; TCRdb's version includes in-frame clones alone and lacks a portion of them. The sample carries around 29,000 clones, around 87% recorded once. Sequencing was performed on peripheral blood. The origin of the receptors is a human donor in a cohort sampled during active COVID-19.

The J gene is TRBJ2-7, the V gene TRBV3-1 (or the pseudogene TRBV3-2); 12 bases fit TRBD2. Trimming cost V 1 base and J 4 bases; bases outside gene matches: 5. CDR1 and CDR2 (germline): LGHDT, YNNKEL (reference sequence). This CDR3 spans 16 amino acids. CDR3 sequence (DNA): TGTGCCAGCAGCCAAGGTCGGGGACTAGCGGGTTACGAGCAGTACTTC. Protein: CASSQGRGLAGYEQYF.

This clone was recorded once. The CDR3 spells CASSFSGMETQYF. The CDR3 bases are TGTGCCAGCAGTTTTTCGGGTATGGAGACCCAGTACTTC. V and J are TRBV12-3 or TRBV12-4 and TRBJ2-5; no reliable D call. This CDR3 is built from 13 residues. Trimming pared 3 bases from V and 5 bases from J, leaving 10 bases between.

The chain has TRBV6-5 and TRBJ2-7; 7 nucleotides agree with TRBD1. CDR3 length: 15 residues. Looked up from germline, CDR1 is MNHEY and CDR2 is SVGAGI. V was pared by 7 bases and J by 4 bases, with 13 bases of the junction left unmatched. The CDR3: CASTFRQGRIYEQYF. The CDR3 region has the DNA TGTGCCAGCACCTTCCGACAGGGCCGGATTTACGAGCAGTACTTC.

The chain is built from TRBV9 and TRBJ2-2, with D possibly being TRBD2 (6 bases). Trimming removed 0 bases at V and 4 bases at J, with 10 bases between. CDR1 SGDLS and CDR2 YYNGEE come from the germline V gene. The CDR3 loop spans 15 amino acids. The CDR3 spells CASSVVGDSTGELFF. As DNA, the CDR3 is TGTGCCAGCAGCGTAGTGGGGGACTCCACCGGGGAGCTGTTTTTT.

This clone was seen once. This CDR3 is CSATDADPSGNTIYF. The CDR3 DNA reads as TGCAGCGCCACAGACGCCGACCCCTCTGGAAACACCATATATTTT. V usage is TRBV29-1 and J usage is TRBJ1-3; D remains unclear. Germline values: CDR1 SQVTM, CDR2 ANQGSEA. The CDR3 is made up of 15 amino acids. V lost 7 bases to trimming and J lost 0 bases, with 16 bases between them.

The chain couples TRBV5-4 to TRBJ2-2; no clear D. This CDR3 contains 15 residues. V lost 0 bases, J lost 2 bases, and 8 bases lay in between. Germline CDR1 is SGHNT and CDR2 is YYREEE (reference sequence). The CDR3 sequence is CASSLEVANTGELFF. The DNA of the CDR3 is TGTGCCAGCAGCTTGGAGGTAGCCAACACCGGGGAGCTGTTTTTT.

In this sample, this clone turned up once. The chain employs TRBV12-5 and TRBJ1-1; TRBD1 aligns across 11 bases. The trim removed 2 bases at V and 0 bases at J, leaving 14 bases unmatched. Germline V lookup: CDR1 LGHNT, CDR2 FRNRAP. The CDR3 runs 20 residues. The DNA for the CDR3 is TGTGCTAGTGGTTTGACCTCCCCGCGGGACAGGGGGAAGATGAACACTGAAGCTTTCTTT. It codes for CASGLTSPRDRGKMNTEAFF.

The V and J genes are TRBV9 and TRBJ2-5; 12 bases align to TRBD2. The length of the CDR3 is 18 residues. CDR1 is SGDLS and CDR2 is YYNGEE in the germline V gene. J lost 4 bases, V lost 3 bases, and 13 bases had no gene match. DNA of the CDR3: TGTGCCAGCAGCGCAACTAGCGGGGGGCAGGAAATGGGAGAGACCCAGTACTTC. It encodes CASSATSGGQEMGETQYF.

V and J are TRBV12-3 or TRBV12-4 and TRBJ2-7; 9 bases align to TRBD1. V shed 8 bases and J 3 bases; nucleotides not matched to a gene: 5. The CDR3 loop spans 13 amino acids. The CDR3 DNA is TGTGCCAGCGCGACAGGGGGAGTCTACGAGCAGTACTTC. The encoded protein is CASATGGVYEQYF.

The chain links TRBV4-3 to TRBJ2-1, with 9 bases aligning to TRBD2. V lost 0 bases to trimming and J lost 5 bases; unmatched junction nucleotides: 8. The length of the CDR3 is 17 residues. Germline loops: CDR1 LGHNA, CDR2 YSLEER. This CDR3 is CASSQDVAGDYHNEQFF. The CDR3 DNA follows: TGCGCCAGCAGCCAAGATGTAGCGGGGGACTACCACAATGAGCAGTTCTTC.

The V and J genes are TRBV7-9 and TRBJ2-7; a possible D gene is TRBD1 (7 bases). The CDR3 is made up of 14 amino acids. With 5 bases removed from V and 4 bases from J, the gap between germline ends came to 15 bases. Germline V gene lookup returns CDR1 SEHNR and CDR2 FQNEAQ (reference sequence). Here the CDR3 reads CASSPQGGAYEQYF. The CDR3 region has the DNA TGTGCCAGCAGCCCTCAGGGGGGTGCATACGAGCAGTACTTC.

This sequence joins TRBV4-1 and TRBJ2-1; D may be TRBD2 (7 bases). Trimming pared 1 base from V and 8 bases from J, leaving 9 bases between. The CDR3 is 13 amino acids. Germline V CDR1 and CDR2: MGHRA, YSYEKL. Written as DNA, the CDR3 is TGCGCCAGCAGCCAAGTGGGGGGGCATGAGCAGTTCTTC. Its translation: CASSQVGGHEQFF.

The sample holds one count of this clone. V is TRBV5-5 and J is TRBJ1-6; 10 nucleotides agree with TRBD1. The CDR3 is 15 amino acids. Germline V gives CDR1 SGHKS, CDR2 YYEKEE (reference sequence). Unmatched junction bases numbered 3, after V lost 3 bases and J lost 6 bases. The CDR3 DNA follows: TGTGCCAGCAGCTGGAGACAGGGGGCTAATTCACCCCTCCACTTT. Encoded protein: CASSWRQGANSPLHF.

The chain uses TRBV3-1 (or the pseudogene TRBV3-2) and TRBJ2-1, with D possibly matching TRBD2 (6 bases). The V gene lost 1 base and the J gene lost 6 bases, with 13 bases spanning the gap. CDR3 length: 15 amino acids. CDR1 is LGHDT, CDR2 YNNKEL, per germline (reference sequence). This chain's CDR3 is CASSQVLANPNEQFF. In DNA, the CDR3 is TGTGCCAGCAGCCAAGTACTAGCCAACCCCAATGAGCAGTTCTTC.

This clone occurred once. The rearrangement joins TRBV7-2 to TRBJ2-7, with 8 bases matching TRBD2. After removal of 2 bases from V and 3 bases from J, the junction contained 9 bases not matched to a gene. CDR3 length: 16 amino acids. Germline V lookup: CDR1 SGHTA, CDR2 FQGNSA. CDR3 sequence: CASSLHTGGTHYEQYF. In DNA form, the CDR3 reads TGTGCCAGCAGCTTACACACGGGGGGGACCCACTACGAGCAGTACTTC.

The rearrangement joins TRBV7-2 to TRBJ1-1; D may be TRBD1 (5 bases). Deletions cut 5 bases from V and 11 bases from J, with 21 bases between. The CDR3 is 14 residues long. In germline, CDR1 is SGHTA, CDR2 FQGNSA. The CDR3 sequence: CASSLDRDPGGAFF. The CDR3 coding sequence is TGTGCCAGCAGCCTGGACCGGGACCCCGGGGGGGCTTTCTTT.

As DNA, the CDR3 is TGTGCCACCAGCAGTCCAACCGTGAGGAGCACAGATACGCAGTATTTT. Protein: CATSSPTVRSTDTQYF. The rearrangement joins TRBV15 to TRBJ2-3; no reliable D call. CDR3 size: 16 residues. V lost 3 bases to trimming and J lost 0 bases, with 13 bases between them. Germline CDR1 reads LNHNV; CDR2 reads YYDKDF (reference sequence).

The table lists this clone with a count of one. The chain has TRBV30 and TRBJ2-5; 12 bases fit TRBD2. J was trimmed by 3 bases and V by 2 bases; bases with no gene match: 10. There are 17 residues in the CDR3. Germline CDR1 GTSNPN, CDR2 SVGIG (reference sequence). CDR3 amino acids: CAWSSETSGGQEETQYF. CDR3 bases: TGTGCCTGGAGTTCGGAAACTAGCGGGGGGCAGGAAGAGACCCAGTACTTC.

The V and J genes are TRBV19 and TRBJ1-2, with 7 bases that match TRBD1. Germline V gives CDR1 LNHDA, CDR2 SQIVND (reference sequence). CDR3 length: 23 amino acids. Trimming removed 4 bases from V and 2 bases from J; junction bases left unmatched: 31. The CDR3 DNA reads TGTGCCAGTAGTACCCGAATACTGGGACAGCCGGGCATCGCGGAAGTAGGAAACTATGGCTACACCTTC. This encodes CASSTRILGQPGIAEVGNYGYTF.

This chain joins TRBV7-7 and TRBJ1-2; D gene uncertain. CDR1 SSHAT and CDR2 FNYEAQ come from the germline V gene (reference sequence). The CDR3 runs to 15 residues. V was clipped by 4 bases and J by 8 bases, with 20 bases between them. CDR3 residues: CASSSRRADLRGYTF. The CDR3 bases are TGTGCCAGCAGCTCCCGCCGAGCAGACTTGCGAGGCTACACCTTC.

The rearrangement links TRBV7-2 to TRBJ2-6; possible D gene TRBD2, 6 bases. The CDR3 runs 15 residues. Trimming stripped 8 bases from V and 5 bases from J, with 16 bases between. The germline V gene has CDR1 SGHTA and CDR2 FQGNSA. The CDR3 loop is CASGGTPRRANVLTF. The CDR3 nucleotides read TGTGCCAGCGGCGGGACCCCTCGAAGGGCCAACGTCCTGACTTTC.

CDR3 nucleotides: TGTGCCAGCAGCGTACTGGGCGGGGGCCCCACAGATACGCAGTATTTT. Protein product: CASSVLGGGPTDTQYF. V and J are TRBV9 and TRBJ2-3; a weak D match, TRBD2 (7 bases). There are 16 residues in the CDR3. Trimming shortened V by 1 base and J by 2 bases, and 14 bases separated the two germline ends. In germline, CDR1 is SGDLS, CDR2 YYNGEE.

The rearrangement uses TRBV28 and TRBJ2-7; 7 bases match TRBD2. V lost 3 bases to trimming and J lost 7 bases; unmatched junction nucleotides: 9. The CDR3 runs 14 residues. Germline CDR1 is MDHEN and CDR2 is SYDVKM. CDR3 nucleotide sequence: TGTGCCAGCAGTTTGTCGGGGGGAAGTAGTGAGCAGTACTTC. It specifies CASSLSGGSSEQYF.

This chain joins TRBV27 and TRBJ2-5; possibly TRBD2 for D (5 bases). Germline V CDR1 and CDR2: MNHEY, SMNVEV (reference sequence). V was cut by 3 bases and J by 5 bases, with 22 bases left in between. The CDR3 runs to 17 residues. CDR3 sequence reads: CASSLGATALSRETQYF. CDR3 nucleotides: TGTGCCAGCAGTTTGGGAGCTACGGCACTCTCTCGCGAGACCCAGTACTTC.

CDR3 in amino acids: CASSPLGGTGSYEQYF. For the CDR3, the DNA is TGTGCCAGCAGCCCCCTTGGCGGGACAGGGTCCTACGAGCAGTACTTC. The chain uses TRBV7-6 and TRBJ2-7; TRBD1 matches at 9 bases. The CDR3 is made up of 16 amino acids. Germline trimming cut 5 bases from V and 1 base from J; bases unmatched to any gene: 9. Germline CDR1 reads SGHVS; CDR2 reads FNYEAQ.

This clone showed up just once. The chain couples TRBV4-1 to TRBJ2-5, with 12 bases matching TRBD2. There are 16 residues in the CDR3. Looked up from germline, CDR1 is MGHRA and CDR2 is YSYEKL. V shed 0 bases and J 4 bases; nucleotides not matched to a gene: 3. CDR3 protein: CASSQERGLAGETQYF. The CDR3 coding sequence is TGCGCCAGCAGCCAAGAACGGGGACTAGCGGGAGAGACCCAGTACTTC.